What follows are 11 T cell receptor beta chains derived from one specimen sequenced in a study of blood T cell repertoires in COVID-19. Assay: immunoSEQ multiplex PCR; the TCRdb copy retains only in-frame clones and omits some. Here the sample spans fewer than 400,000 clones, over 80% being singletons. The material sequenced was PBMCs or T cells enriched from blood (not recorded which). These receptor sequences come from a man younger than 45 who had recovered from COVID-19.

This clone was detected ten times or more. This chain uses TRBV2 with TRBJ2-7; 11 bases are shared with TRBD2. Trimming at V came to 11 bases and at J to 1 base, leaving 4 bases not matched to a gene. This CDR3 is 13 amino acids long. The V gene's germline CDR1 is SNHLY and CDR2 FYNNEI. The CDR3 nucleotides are TGTGCCGGTAGCGGGGGGGGTTCCTACGAGCAGTACTTC. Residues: CAGSGGGSYEQYF. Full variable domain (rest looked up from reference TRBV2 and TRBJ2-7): EPEVTQTPSHQVTQMGQEVILRCVPISNHLYFYWYRQILGQKVEFLVSFYNNEISEKSEIFDDQFSVERPDGSNFTLKIRSTKLEDSAMYFCAGSGGGSYEQYFGPGTRLTVT.

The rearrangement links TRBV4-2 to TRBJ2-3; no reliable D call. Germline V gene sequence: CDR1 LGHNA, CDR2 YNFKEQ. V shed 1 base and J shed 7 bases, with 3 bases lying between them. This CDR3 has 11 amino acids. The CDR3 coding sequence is TGTGCCAGCAGCCAAGTCTATACGCAGTATTTT. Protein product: CASSQVYTQYF.

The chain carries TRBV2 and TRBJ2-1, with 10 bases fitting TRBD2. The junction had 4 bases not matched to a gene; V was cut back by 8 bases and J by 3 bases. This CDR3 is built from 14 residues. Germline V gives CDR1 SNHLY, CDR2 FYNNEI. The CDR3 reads CASRLAGGYNEQFF. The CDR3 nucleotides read TGTGCCAGCCGATTAGCGGGGGGCTACAATGAGCAGTTCTTC.

The DNA for the CDR3 is TGTGCCAGCAGTAACACGGGGGGGCGCGGAACTAATGAAAAACTGTTTTTT. It codes for CASSNTGGRGTNEKLFF. The chain links TRBV28 to TRBJ1-4; tentatively, D is TRBD1 (6 bases). CDR3 length: 17 residues. CDR1 MDHEN and CDR2 SYDVKM come from the germline V gene. V dropped 5 bases and J dropped 1 base, with 17 bases sitting between them. Drawing the rest from reference TRBV28 and TRBJ1-4, the complete variable domain is DVKVTQSSRYLVKRTGEKVFLECVQDMDHENMFWYRQDPGLGLRLIYFSYDVKMKEKGDIPEGYSVSREKKERFSLILESASTNQTSMYLCASSNTGGRGTNEKLFFGSGTQLSVL.

CDR3 nucleotides: TGTGCCAGCAGCGTCCTGGCGGGGCCAAGACGGAACACCGGGGAGCTGTTTTTT. The encoded protein is CASSVLAGPRRNTGELFF. The chain combines TRBV9 with TRBJ2-2, with D maybe TRBD2 (6 bases). Trimming removed 2 bases at V and 1 base at J, with 18 bases between. The CDR3 contains 18 residues. Germline values: CDR1 SGDLS, CDR2 YYNGEE.

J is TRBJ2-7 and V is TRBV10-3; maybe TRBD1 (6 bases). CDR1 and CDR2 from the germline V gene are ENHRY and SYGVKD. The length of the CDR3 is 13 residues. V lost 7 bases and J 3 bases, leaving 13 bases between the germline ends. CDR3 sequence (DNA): TGTGCCATCACCTCCGGACAGAACTACGAGCAGTACTTC. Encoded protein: CAITSGQNYEQYF.

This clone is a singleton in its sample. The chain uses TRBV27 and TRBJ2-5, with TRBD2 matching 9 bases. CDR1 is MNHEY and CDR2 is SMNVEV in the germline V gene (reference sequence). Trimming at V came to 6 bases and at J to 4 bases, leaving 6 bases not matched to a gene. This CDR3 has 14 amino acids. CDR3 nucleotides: TGTGCCAGCAGGCCGGCGGGGGGGCTAGAGACCCAGTACTTC. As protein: CASRPAGGLETQYF.

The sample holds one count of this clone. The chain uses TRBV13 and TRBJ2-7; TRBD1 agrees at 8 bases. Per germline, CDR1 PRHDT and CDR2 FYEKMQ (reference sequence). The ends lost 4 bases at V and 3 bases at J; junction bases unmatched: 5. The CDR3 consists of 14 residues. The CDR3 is CASSSTGTGYEQYF. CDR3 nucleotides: TGTGCCAGCAGCTCGACCGGGACAGGCTACGAGCAGTACTTC.

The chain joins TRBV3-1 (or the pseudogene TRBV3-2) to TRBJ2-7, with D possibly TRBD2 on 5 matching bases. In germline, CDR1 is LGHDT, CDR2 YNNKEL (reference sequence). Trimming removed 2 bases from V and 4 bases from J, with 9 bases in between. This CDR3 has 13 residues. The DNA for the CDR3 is TGTGCCAGCAGCCAATCCGGGGAGTACGAGCAGTACTTC. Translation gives CASSQSGEYEQYF.

CDR3 region: CASSVDRGSGEKLFF. For the CDR3, the DNA is TGTGCCAGCAGCGTGGACAGGGGAAGTGGTGAAAAACTGTTTTTT. The rearrangement uses TRBV9 and TRBJ1-4; 9 positions agree with TRBD1. V shed 2 bases and J 7 bases; nucleotides not matched to a gene: 6. The germline CDR1 and CDR2 sequences are SGDLS and YYNGEE. The CDR3 has 15 residues.

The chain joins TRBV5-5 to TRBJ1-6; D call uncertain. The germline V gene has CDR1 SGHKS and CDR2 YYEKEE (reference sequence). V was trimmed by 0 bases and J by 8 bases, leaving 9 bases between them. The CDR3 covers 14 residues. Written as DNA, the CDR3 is TGTGCCAGCAGCTTGGCTGACCTAGATTCACCCCTCCACTTT. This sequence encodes CASSLADLDSPLHF.